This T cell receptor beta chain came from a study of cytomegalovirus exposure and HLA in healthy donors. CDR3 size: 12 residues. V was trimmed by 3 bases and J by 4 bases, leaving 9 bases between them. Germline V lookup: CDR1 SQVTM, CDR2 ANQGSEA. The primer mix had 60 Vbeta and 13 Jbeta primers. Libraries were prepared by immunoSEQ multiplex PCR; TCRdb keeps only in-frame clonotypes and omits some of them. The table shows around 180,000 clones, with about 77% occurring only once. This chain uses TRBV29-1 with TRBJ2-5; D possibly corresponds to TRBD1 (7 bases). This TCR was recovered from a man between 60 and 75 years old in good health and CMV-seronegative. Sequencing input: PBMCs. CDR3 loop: CSVDRGVETQYF. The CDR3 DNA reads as TGCAGCGTTGACAGGGGGGTAGAGACCCAGTACTTC.